The clone carrying this T cell receptor (beta chain) came up many times. Its specificity is not known. Using genomic DNA as the template, TCR beta VDJ and CDR3 profiling was carried out. TCRdb passed the reads through MiXCR, listing each CDR3 protein once. Here the sample spans under 500,000 distinct CDR3 sequences, roughly a third being singletons. Patients chosen for sequencing had CD8+CD57+ cells that had expanded, as shown by flow cytometry. The patients, all of them, had severe acquired aplastic anemia. The source of the sample is a study of CD8+CD57+ T cells in acquired aplastic anemia. In the study overall: Yields of DNA that came from sorted CD4+ and CD8+ cells averaged roughly 3.3 ug. Study-wide results and limits: Patients had roughly 30 CD8+ CDR3 sequences in common with controls (the shared set). In CD8+ cells, Simpson's diversity showed no significant difference between patients and controls.

V shed 5 bases and J 7 bases; nucleotides not matched to a gene: 8. The CDR3 runs to 13 residues. The germline V gene has CDR1 SGHTA and CDR2 FQGTGA. This TCR came from a human donor with aplastic anemia. Sequencing was done on a sample of sorted CD4+, CD8+, or CD8+CD57+ T cells (not recorded which) from PBMCs. This chain uses TRBV7-3 with TRBJ2-7, with TRBD1 matching 7 bases. The CDR3 nucleotides are TGTGCCAGCAGCCCGACAGGGCTGAGGGAGCAGTACTTC. It codes for CASSPTGLREQYF.